One T cell receptor (beta chain) is described in this entry. Its antigen is not yet known. Nothing much larger sits one base from this clone, and base qualities are not available. V ends up 8 bases short and J 9 bases short, with an unmatched junction base count of 15. The CDR3, cysteine through phenylalanine, is 15 amino acids long. Only CDR3 DNA remains: 45 bases, in frame from the first base. CDR1 SGHRS and CDR2 YFSETQ are derived from the germline V gene. Library preparation was by the immunoSEQ multiplex PCR assay. DNA from the cultured and isolated CD4+ T cells underwent TCR beta CDR3 sequencing. The source study handled its data this way. Non-productive TCR sequences were removed and reads were trimmed to the CDR3 region, keeping CDR3s of at least 7 amino acids. The MANAFEST web app was used to identify antigen-specific clonotypes by comparing expansion in peptide wells with expansion in reference cultures. For clones to be considered positive, expansion at FDR<0.05 versus reference and all other wells, an odds ratio above 5, and a frequency above 0.1% in two replicate wells were required. Clonotypes significantly expanded in SARS-CoV-2 spike wells and in at least one common cold coronavirus spike condition were defined as cross-reactive. CDR3 similarity was assessed by Levenshtein distance using the stringdist R package, and unrooted trees were constructed with ape in R 3.6.1. What TCRdb holds here is the immuneACCESS table cut down to in-frame rearrangements. Part of the clones is not present; checked against another copy, under half of the missing clones reflect an unresolved V gene, and the others are unexplained. D and trimming come from the DNA, and the V and J calls and clone size come from that table. In all, the sample holds 50,000 to 75,000 clones, and 65% to 75% of those were seen once. The ten largest clones represent roughly a quarter of the sample.

After around eleven days of culture, CD4+ T cells were isolated with the EasySep CD4+ T cell isolation kit. PCR-confirmed SARS-CoV-2 infection had occurred in convalescent patients between March and December 2020, before the Alpha, Beta and Delta variants emerged in the United States. On days 3 and 7, half of the culture medium was replaced with fresh IL-2-containing medium. Unless otherwise noted, each peptide stimulation condition was cultured in triplicate wells. PBMC were separated from whole blood using Ficoll-Paque Plus gradient centrifugation and were then either cryopreserved at -140C or used fresh. The QIAamp micro DNA kit was used to extract genomic DNA from the cultured CD4+ T cells. The data belong to a study of vaccination effects on CD4 cells after COVID-19 (dated by TCRdb to the early 2020s). With respect to the entire study: In the ViraFEST assay, PBMC were stimulated with viral peptide pools, and TCR sequencing was then used to find antigen-specific CD4+ T cell clonotypes based on their expansion. Participants received two doses of either the BNT162b2 or the mRNA-1273 mRNA SARS-CoV-2 vaccine. Pre-vaccine samples were collected from two convalescent patients 16 days and one week before the first dose, corresponding to 142 and 148 days after COVID-19 diagnosis. Roughly 2.1 million PBMC per well were cultured in IMDM with 5% human AB serum, 8 to 10 IU/ml IL-2 and gentamicin, plus 10 ug/ml peptides. The study compared SARS-CoV-2 spike-specific CD4+ TCR repertoires before and after mRNA vaccination in COVID-19 convalescent patients and infection-naive vaccine recipients. Altogether, around ten COVID-19 convalescent patients and 4 SARS-CoV-2-naive healthy vaccine recipients made up the full study. Cultures from other donors in the study were sequenced with the Oncomine TCR Beta short-read assay on an Illumina iSeq 100. Paper-wide results and their limitations: The study was limited by a small number of convalescent patients and lacked early post-infection timepoints. In convalescent patients, the post-vaccine spike-reactive repertoire consisted mainly of new vaccine-induced clones, largely distinct from infection-induced clones. Both infection-induced and vaccine-induced clones contracted markedly at late post-vaccination timepoints, which is consistent with waning T cell responses.

The receptor comes from a human donor who had a prior SARS-CoV-2 infection. This sequence uses TRBV5-1 and TRBJ2-1; 9 bases in between match TRBD2. Sequenced material: CD4+ T cells from PBMCs cultured without peptide, taken before COVID-19 vaccination. The DNA reads as follows: TGCGCCAGACCAGCTAGGCGGGAGGGCCGGAGTGAGCAGTTCTTC. This codes for CARPARREGRSEQFF.